The 16 T cell receptor beta chains below were found in one sample sequenced in a study of blood T cells in healthy people across ages (dated by TCRdb to the mid-2010s). Library method: 5' RACE. Sequencing instrument: Illumina HiSeq 2500. A second PCR of about 7 to 12 cycles was performed with a sample-barcoded 5' primer and a J-beta primer mix. TCRdb reanalyzed the raw reads on its own, using fastp at Q25 for trimming and MiXCR for clone calling, and kept in-frame beta chains. Each entry merges the rows of one CDR3 protein and shows their most common DNA and genes. This sample comprises 630,000 or so distinct CDR3 sequences, 32% of them detected only once. 15% of the sample comes from the top ten. The specimen was blood. These receptors all stem from a woman aged 80 or older in good health. Donor details come from another sample of the same person, matched by shared clones.

Only one count was recorded for this clonotype. V is TRBV29-1 and J is TRBJ1-1; D perhaps matches TRBD1 (6 bases). Germline-derived CDR1 and CDR2 are SQVTM and ANQGSEA. The V gene lost 3 bases and the J gene lost 1 base, with 6 bases spanning the gap. CDR3 length: 12 amino acids. This chain's CDR3 is CSVEDRNTEAFF. CDR3 bases: TGCAGCGTTGAGGACAGGAACACTGAAGCTTTCTTT.

Many counts were recorded for this clonotype. The V call is TRBV20-1, the J call TRBJ2-3, with D unclear. Germline CDR1 and CDR2: DFQATT and SNEGSKA (reference sequence). The CDR3 covers 14 residues. V gave up 3 bases and J gave up 3 bases, with 13 bases separating them. CDR3 amino acids: CSARAVPFTDTQYF. DNA for the CDR3: TGCAGTGCTAGGGCGGTGCCTTTTACAGATACGCAGTATTTT.

The chain is built from TRBV7-2 and TRBJ2-7; 9 bases are shared with TRBD1. CDR1 and CDR2 (germline): SGHTA, FQGNSA. Trimming took 2 bases from V and 1 from J; bases not matched to a gene: 6. The CDR3 spans 16 residues. The CDR3 here is CASSLLSQGASYEQYF. As DNA, the CDR3 is TGTGCCAGCAGCTTATTGTCACAGGGGGCTTCCTACGAGCAGTACTTC.

In the case of this clonotype: This sequence may be a read error, since a much larger clone differs from it by one base. The gene calls are TRBV5-5 and TRBJ2-1; 10 positions agree with TRBD2. The germline gives CDR1 SGHKS, CDR2 YYEKEE (reference sequence). CDR3 length: 18 amino acids. The CDR3, as DNA: TGTGCCAGCAGCGTAGCGGGGGGCCCTACGAGCTCCTACAATGGGCAGTTCTTC. It translates to CASSVAGGPTSSYNGQFF.

Remarks on this clonotype: A read error is possible here, since a much larger clone lies one base away. This chain connects TRBV6-6 to TRBJ2-7; 7 bases line up with TRBD1. V shed 2 bases and J 5 bases; nucleotides not matched to a gene: 3. This CDR3 has 13 residues. The germline CDR1 and CDR2 sequences are MNHNY and SVGAGI (reference sequence). CDR3 in DNA: TGTGCCAGCAGTTACGACAGGGTCCACGAGCAGTACTTC. As protein: CASSYDRVHEQYF.

This clonotype appeared many times. V and J are TRBV12-3 or TRBV12-4 and TRBJ1-5; no clear D gene. There are 17 residues in the CDR3. The V end was cut by 1 base, the J end by 0 bases, with 13 bases between. The CDR3 DNA reads as TGTGCCAGCAGTTTAGAAGTAGGTGATGGTAGCAATCAGCCCCAGCATTTT. Its translation: CASSLEVGDGSNQPQHF.

There are a few counts of this clonotype. The chain recombines TRBV7-3 with TRBJ2-2; TRBD1 or TRBD2 may be the D gene (5 bases each). Germline V CDR1 and CDR2: SGHTA, FQGTGA. V was trimmed by 2 bases and J by 4 bases, leaving 8 bases between them. The CDR3 totals 14 residues. The CDR3 reads CASSLWGSTGELFF. The CDR3 nucleotides are TGTGCCAGCAGCTTATGGGGGAGCACCGGGGAGCTGTTTTTT. Full variable domain (rest looked up from reference TRBV7-3 and TRBJ2-2): GAGVSQTPSNKVTEKGKYVELRCDPISGHTALYWYRQSLGQGPEFLIYFQGTGAADDSGLPNDRFFAVRPEGSVSTLKIQRTERGDSAVYLCASSLWGSTGELFFGEGSRLTVL.

This clonotype was found many times. The rearrangement links TRBV20-1 to TRBJ2-1; the match to TRBD2 covers 16 bases. V was clipped by 3 bases and J by 6 bases; unmatched bases: 8. This CDR3 has 17 amino acids. In germline, CDR1 is DFQATT, CDR2 SNEGSKA (reference sequence). DNA for the CDR3: TGCAGTGCTAGGGAGGCCGGGACTAGCGGGGGGGCCAATGAGCAGTTCTTC. Translated, it gives CSAREAGTSGGANEQFF.

Note on this clonotype: A much larger clone is a single base away; this may be a read error. The genes are TRBV7-2 and TRBJ2-7, with TRBD1 matching over 10 bases. With 5 bases clipped from V and 7 bases from J, the junction kept 11 bases outside the gene matches. Germline CDR1 reads SGHTA; CDR2 reads FQGNSA. The CDR3 extends over 15 amino acids. The CDR3 nucleotides are TGTGCCAGCAGCCCGCGGACAGGGGGTTACAATGAGCAGTACTTC. This encodes CASSPRTGGYNEQYF. The entire variable domain, with the rest obtained from reference TRBV7-2 and TRBJ2-7, is as follows: GAGVSQSPSNKVTEKGKDVELRCDPISGHTALYWYRQSLGQGLEFLIYFQGNSAPDKSGLPSDRFSAERTGGSVSTLTIQRTQQEDSAVYLCASSPRTGGYNEQYFGPGTRLTVT.

In its sample, this clonotype was seen many times. The chain employs TRBV4-2 and TRBJ2-7; 9 bases agree with TRBD2. Per germline, CDR1 LGHNA and CDR2 YNFKEQ. This CDR3 is built from 16 residues. V lost 0 bases and J lost 3; bases outside the gene matches: 6. CDR3 protein: CASSQDRSGGDYEQYF. CDR3 sequence (DNA): TGTGCCAGCAGCCAAGACCGTAGCGGGGGAGACTACGAGCAGTACTTC.

The genes are TRBV4-3 and TRBJ1-5, with unresolved D. The CDR3 is made up of 14 amino acids. Germline V CDR1 and CDR2: LGHNA, YSLEER. Trimming removed 3 bases at V and 3 bases at J, with 9 bases between. Written as DNA, the CDR3 is TGCGCCAGCAGCCAGAGTACGGACAATCAGCCCCAGCATTTT. Translated: CASSQSTDNQPQHF.

The V gene is TRBV20-1, the J gene TRBJ2-7; D gene unclear. The CDR3 is 12 amino acids. Trimming pared 1 base from V and 3 bases from J, leaving 7 bases between. Germline V gene data show CDR1 as DFQATT and CDR2 as SNEGSKA (reference sequence). The CDR3 coding sequence is TGCAGTGCTAGAGGGAACGACTACGAGCAGTACTTC. Protein product: CSARGNDYEQYF.

Regarding this clonotype: This may stem from a read error, because a much larger clone lies one nucleotide away. The chain uses TRBV5-1 and TRBJ2-2, with unresolved D. Trimming took 0 bases from V and 2 from J, leaving 5 bases between them. Germline CDR1 and CDR2: SGHRS and YFSETQ. CDR3 length equals 14 residues. The CDR3 spells CASSLASNTGELFF. The CDR3 nucleotides are TGCGCCAGCAGCTTGGCCAGCAACACCGGGGAGCTGTTTTTT.

This chain connects TRBV13 to TRBJ1-4; TRBD1 agrees at 9 bases. This CDR3 spans 15 amino acids. Germline V lookup: CDR1 PRHDT, CDR2 FYEKMQ (reference sequence). V gave up 3 bases and J gave up 10 bases; unmatched junction bases: 9. The CDR3 sequence: CASSFRGDRAVKLFF. The CDR3, as DNA: TGTGCCAGCAGCTTCCGGGGGGACAGGGCTGTAAAACTGTTTTTT.

This clonotype has just one count. V is TRBV4-2 and J is TRBJ2-5, with 11 bases aligning to TRBD2. The CDR3 loop spans 17 amino acids. Germline assignment: CDR1 LGHNA and CDR2 YNFKEQ. V lost 0 bases, J lost 5 bases, and 8 bases stayed unmatched. CDR3 residues: CASSQDRLAGGQETQYF. Here the CDR3 DNA reads TGTGCCAGCAGCCAAGACCGGCTAGCGGGAGGCCAGGAGACCCAGTACTTC.

Remarks on this clonotype: A much larger clone is a single base away; this may be a read error. The chain employs TRBV7-9 and TRBJ2-1; D possibly matches TRBD1 or TRBD2 (5 bases each). Germline V gene lookup returns CDR1 SEHNR and CDR2 FQNEAQ (reference sequence). The CDR3 totals 16 residues. V was clipped by 1 base and J by 10 bases, with 20 bases between them. The DNA of the CDR3 is TGTGCCAGCAGCTTAGTTAGGGGAGTCGGGGTCTACGAGCAGTTCTTC. Translating gives CASSLVRGVGVYEQFF.